The rows below give T cell receptor beta chains drawn from one sample of a study of blood T cell repertoires in COVID-19. Method: immunoSEQ multiplex PCR; TCRdb's copy keeps in-frame clones and lacks some. The table has 90,000 to 150,000 clones, roughly nine tenths seen once. The sample was peripheral blood. The receptor source for this set is a man in his 70s who had recovered from COVID-19. The CDR3 runs from the conserved cysteine through the conserved F or W. The D gene is left open where the match is weak. The size entry is marked missing in some rows and otherwise reads once, few, many or a size class.

J gene	D gene	clone size	V gene	CDR3 protein	CDR3 DNA
TRBJ1-6	TRBD1	NA	TRBV29-1	CSVRGQANSPLHF	TGCAGCGTACGGGGACAGGCGAATTCACCCCTCCACTTT
TRBJ1-1	NA	NA	TRBV5-6	CASSLVGGRDTEAFF	TGTGCCAGCAGCCTGGTCGGGGGTAGGGACACTGAAGCTTTCTTT
TRBJ2-2	NA	NA	TRBV5-6	CASSIRLGTGELFF	TGTGCCAGCAGCATCCGTCTCGGGACCGGGGAGCTGTTTTTT
TRBJ1-6	TRBD1	NA	TRBV10-3	CAISERAGGSPLHF	TGTGCCATCAGTGAGAGGGCAGGGGGTTCACCCCTCCACTTT
TRBJ1-2	NA	few	TRBV6-2/TRBV6-3	CASSPTLSGYTF	TGTGCCAGCAGCCCCACCTTAAGCGGCTACACCTTC
TRBJ2-5	NA	NA	TRBV7-9	CASSLSQGPETQYF	TGTGCCAGCAGCTTATCCCAGGGGCCAGAGACCCAGTACTTC
TRBJ2-7	NA	NA	TRBV3-1/TRBV3-2	CASSQEGQGLYEQYF	TGTGCCAGCAGCCAAGAAGGGCAGGGGCTATACGAGCAGTACTTC
TRBJ2-7	TRBD2	NA	TRBV7-2	CASSLMSLAGGVEQYF	TGTGCCAGCAGCTTAATGTCGCTAGCGGGAGGGGTCGAGCAGTACTTC
TRBJ1-5	NA	NA	TRBV6-6	CASSYFQGSGNQPQHF	TGTGCCAGCAGTTATTTTCAGGGATCGGGCAATCAGCCCCAGCATTTT
TRBJ2-7	TRBD1	NA	TRBV5-1	CASSLIGQGADEQYF	TGCGCCAGCAGCTTGATCGGACAGGGGGCTGATGAGCAGTACTTC
TRBJ1-1	NA	NA	TRBV6-5	CASSRPGAGNTEAFF	TGTGCCAGCAGCCGTCCGGGTGCGGGGAACACTGAAGCTTTCTTT
TRBJ2-3	NA	NA	TRBV5-1	CASSVSFGTDTQYF	TGCGCCAGCAGCGTGAGCTTTGGCACAGATACGCAGTATTTT
TRBJ1-6	NA	NA	TRBV2	CASSRNRDNSPLHF	TGTGCCAGCAGTAGGAACAGGGATAATTCACCCCTCCACTTT